One and the same sample provided the 19 T cell receptor beta chains below, sequenced in a study of CXCR3-negative and CXCR3-positive naive CD8 T cells. Whole-study results and caveats: Naive cells with CXCR3 showed TRB CDR3s that were more hydrophobic than those in CXCR3-negative naive cells.

The antigens for these receptors are not known. TRB cDNA libraries were made by UMI-labeled 5' RACE. Reprocessing the 5' RACE reads, TCRdb reports a single entry for every CDR3 protein and omits DNA. The sample includes approximately 130,000 distinct CDR3 sequences. Sequences were obtained from naive CXCR3+ CD8+ T cells from blood. Subset given: CD45RO-CCR7+CD27+CD95- naive CD8+ T cells expressing CXCR3 (TNR3+). These receptors were obtained from a human donor in good health. Some clones in this sample may be carry-over from other donors' samples.

The chain couples TRBV5-5 to TRBJ2-1; the TCRdb D gene call, TRBD2, has no DNA to confirm it. Germline CDR1 reads SGHKS; CDR2 reads YYEKEE (reference sequence). This CDR3 is 17 amino acids long. The CDR3 here is CASSPIPGERGGNEQFF.

The V and J genes are TRBV7-9 and TRBJ1-5; TCRdb's D gene call, TRBD1, goes unchecked for lack of DNA. The CDR3 sequence is 15 residues long. CDR1 is SEHNR, CDR2 FQNEAQ, per germline (reference sequence). CDR3 residues: CASSGPGYSNQPQHF.

The chain joins TRBV20-1 to TRBJ2-5; TCRdb's D call, TRBD2, is unchecked because there is no DNA. CDR3 length: 13 amino acids. Per the germline V gene, CDR1 is DFQATT and CDR2 is SNEGSKA (reference sequence). The CDR3 protein is CSAREGVGETQYF.

This rearrangement joins TRBV3-1 to TRBJ2-1; the D call from TCRdb, TRBD1, cannot be confirmed without DNA. The length of the CDR3 is 16 residues. CDR1 is LGHDT, CDR2 YNNKEL, per germline (reference sequence). Here the CDR3 reads CASSLWKGTLYNEQFF.

The chain is built from TRBV12-3 or TRBV12-4 and TRBJ1-1. CDR3 length equals 14 residues. The CDR3 here is CASSFRTDGSKAFF.

J is TRBJ2-7 and V is TRBV3-1; TCRdb calls TRBD1, which cannot be checked without DNA. CDR3 length: 15 amino acids. Germline CDR1 and CDR2: LGHDT and YNNKEL (reference sequence). Here the CDR3 reads CASSQGQGSSYEQYF.

The chain employs TRBV9 and TRBJ1-1; TCRdb's assignment of TRBD1 cannot be checked, as there is no DNA. In germline, CDR1 is SGDLS, CDR2 YYNGEE. The CDR3 runs 12 residues. This chain's CDR3 is CASSQGASEAFF.

The chain recombines TRBV14 with TRBJ2-1; lacking DNA, the TRBD2 call made by TCRdb goes unchecked. This CDR3 comprises 14 residues. Germline lookup yields CDR1 SGHDN and CDR2 FVKESK. CDR3 residues: CASSLLAGRNEQFF.

V gene TRBV7-9 combines with J gene TRBJ2-1; checking the TCRdb D call of TRBD1 is not possible without DNA. Germline V lookup: CDR1 SEHNR, CDR2 FQNEAQ (reference sequence). The CDR3 totals 15 residues. CDR3 protein: CASSPPGGPYNEQFF.

The chain employs TRBV29-1 and TRBJ2-1. Germline V lookup: CDR1 SQVTM, CDR2 ANQGSEA. This CDR3 is 14 amino acids long. The CDR3 loop is CSFMAESSYNEQFF.

The chain uses TRBV5-1 and TRBJ1-1; TCRdb gives TRBD1 as the D gene, but with no DNA this cannot be confirmed. The CDR3 sequence is 15 residues long. Per germline, CDR1 SGHRS and CDR2 YFSETQ. The CDR3 loop is CASTPGTGGPTEAFF.

The V gene is TRBV20-1, the J gene TRBJ2-6. CDR1 DFQATT and CDR2 SNEGSKA come from the germline V gene (reference sequence). This CDR3 has 16 residues. This CDR3 is CSARDFEGAGANVLTF.

The V and J genes are TRBV4-3 and TRBJ2-1; TCRdb's assignment of TRBD2 cannot be checked, as there is no DNA. The CDR3 has 14 amino acids. Germline CDR1 LGHNA, CDR2 YSLEER. The CDR3 reads CASSQAGDYNEQFF.

The chain links TRBV10-3 to TRBJ2-5. Germline V lookup: CDR1 ENHRY, CDR2 SYGVKD. The CDR3 consists of 14 residues. The CDR3 is CAISERWVSETQYF.

The rearrangement uses TRBV7-9 and TRBJ1-6; with no DNA, the TCRdb D assignment of TRBD1 cannot be verified. Germline V gene data show CDR1 as SEHNR and CDR2 as FQNEAQ (reference sequence). The CDR3 consists of 15 residues. CDR3 region: CASSPTGHLNSPLHF.

CDR3 in amino acids: CASSPDRNSRELFF. The chain is built from TRBV7-3 and TRBJ2-2; TCRdb reports TRBD1, a call that lacks DNA to check it against. From germline, CDR1 is SGHTA and CDR2 FQGTGA. The CDR3 length is 14 residues.

The chain combines TRBV12-3 or TRBV12-4 with TRBJ2-7. This CDR3 has 14 amino acids. CDR3 amino acids: CASSLSGDSYEQYF.

The genes are TRBV7-2 and TRBJ2-7. The CDR3 contains 13 residues. Germline V gene data show CDR1 as SGHTA and CDR2 as FQGNSA. The chain's CDR3 is CASSPTVTYEQYF.

V usage is TRBV27 and J usage is TRBJ2-7; TCRdb indicates TRBD1, and absent DNA this call remains unverified. The CDR3 sequence is 13 residues long. Germline V CDR1 and CDR2: MNHEY, SMNVEV (reference sequence). Here the CDR3 reads CASSLSGIHEQYF.